The rows below give T cell receptor beta chains drawn from one sample of a study of T cells in Graves' hyperthyroidism and ophthalmopathy. TCRdb re-derived calls from the multiplex PCR reads in MiXCR, one entry per CDR3 protein. This table has around 520,000 distinct CDR3 sequences, 12% to 15% appearing once. Sequencing was performed on blood. These receptors came from a woman between 35 and 50 years old with Graves' hyperthyroidism. The CDR3 runs from the conserved cysteine through the conserved F or W. The D gene is left open where the match is weak. Some rows mark clone size as missing; the rest say once, few, many or name a class of expanded clone.

TRBV20-1	-	TRBJ2-7	once	CSAGYVYEQYF	TGCAGTGCTGGGTACGTCTACGAGCAGTACTTC
TRBV12-3/TRBV12-4	TRBD1	TRBJ2-5	many	CASSFGQAIRQETQYF	TGTGCCAGCAGTTTCGGACAGGCCATAAGACAAGAGACCCAGTACTTC
TRBV10-3	-	TRBJ1-5	few	CAIGGESNQPQHF	TGTGCCATTGGAGGGGAAAGCAATCAGCCCCAGCATTTT
TRBV25-1	-	TRBJ2-7	-	CASTTATDSYEQYF	TGTGCCAGCACTACCGCGACGGACTCCTACGAGCAGTACTTC
TRBV7-6	TRBD1	TRBJ1-1	few	CASSLDLTGEGDTEAFF	TGTGCCAGCAGCCTAGATTTAACAGGGGAAGGGGACACTGAAGCTTTCTTT
TRBV11-1	-	TRBJ2-2	many	CASSFASWATGELFF	TGTGCCAGCAGCTTCGCTAGCTGGGCCACCGGGGAGCTGTTTTTT
TRBV27	-	TRBJ2-3	few	CASSTRDRSPSTDTQYF	TGTGCCAGCAGTACCAGAGACAGGTCCCCTAGCACAGATACGCAGTATTTT
TRBV6-1	-	TRBJ2-7	few	CASSREARLSEQYF	TGTGCCAGCAGTAGAGAAGCCCGATTGTCCGAGCAGTACTTC
TRBV6-1	TRBD1	TRBJ2-1	many	CASSEVGRGPFNEQFF	TGTGCCAGCAGTGAAGTAGGTAGGGGGCCTTTTAATGAGCAGTTCTTC
TRBV11-1	-	TRBJ1-2	many	CASSHHMDGYTF	TGTGCCAGCAGCCATCACATGGATGGCTACACCTTC
TRBV6-1	-	TRBJ1-1	few	CASNQGTGSEAFF	TGTGCCAGCAACCAGGGTACTGGGTCTGAAGCTTTCTTT
TRBV11-2	TRBD2	TRBJ2-3	many	CASSLVAGGRGTDTQYF	TGTGCCAGCAGCTTAGTAGCGGGAGGTCGTGGCACAGATACGCAGTATTTT
TRBV29-1	TRBD2	TRBJ2-7	many	CSVRTSGYEQYF	TGCAGCGTTCGGACTAGCGGATACGAGCAGTACTTC
TRBV27	TRBD1	TRBJ1-6	many	CASSLSGTGGSPLHF	TGTGCCAGCAGTTTGTCCGGGACAGGGGGCTCACCCCTCCACTTT
TRBV28	-	TRBJ1-2	few	CASSTIANYGYTF	TGTGCCAGCAGTACCATTGCTAACTATGGCTACACCTTC
TRBV29-1	-	TRBJ1-5	-	CSPRVRDQPQHF	TGCAGCCCTCGGGTGAGGGATCAGCCCCAGCATTTT
TRBV6-1	TRBD2	TRBJ2-7	few	CASSSLGLAGEPSYEQYF	TGTGCCAGCAGTTCCTTGGGACTAGCGGGAGAACCATCCTACGAGCAGTACTTC
TRBV7-8	TRBD2	TRBJ2-3	many	CASRGGTSGRIDTQYF	TGTGCCAGCAGGGGAGGGACTAGCGGGAGGATAGATACGCAGTATTTT
TRBV6-1	-	TRBJ1-1	many	CASSSTEIMNTEAFF	TGTGCCAGCAGTTCGACGGAAATCATGAACACTGAAGCTTTCTTT
TRBV6-1	TRBD1	TRBJ2-7	few	CASSEAWQGANEQYF	TGTGCCAGCAGTGAAGCGTGGCAGGGGGCCAACGAGCAGTACTTC
TRBV27	-	TRBJ2-2	few	CASSLEAITGELFF	TGTGCCAGCAGTTTGGAAGCGATCACCGGGGAGCTGTTTTTT
TRBV6-1	-	TRBJ1-1	many	CASSEAKGTRGNTEAFF	TGTGCCAGCAGTGAAGCGAAGGGCACCCGAGGGAACACTGAAGCTTTCTTT
TRBV5-1	TRBD1	TRBJ2-7	many	CASRSQGDLDEQYF	TGCGCCAGCAGATCACAGGGGGACCTGGACGAGCAGTACTTC
TRBV15	TRBD2	TRBJ2-7	-	CATSVGLAEAYEQYF	TGTGCCACCAGCGTGGGACTAGCGGAGGCCTACGAGCAGTACTTC
TRBV18	-	TRBJ1-1	many	CASSARGSQMNTEAFF	TGTGCCAGCTCAGCGCGGGGATCCCAAATGAACACTGAAGCTTTCTTT
TRBV15	-	TRBJ1-5	few	CATSRFPLQISNQPQHF	TGTGCCACCAGCAGATTCCCCTTACAGATTAGCAATCAGCCCCAGCATTTT